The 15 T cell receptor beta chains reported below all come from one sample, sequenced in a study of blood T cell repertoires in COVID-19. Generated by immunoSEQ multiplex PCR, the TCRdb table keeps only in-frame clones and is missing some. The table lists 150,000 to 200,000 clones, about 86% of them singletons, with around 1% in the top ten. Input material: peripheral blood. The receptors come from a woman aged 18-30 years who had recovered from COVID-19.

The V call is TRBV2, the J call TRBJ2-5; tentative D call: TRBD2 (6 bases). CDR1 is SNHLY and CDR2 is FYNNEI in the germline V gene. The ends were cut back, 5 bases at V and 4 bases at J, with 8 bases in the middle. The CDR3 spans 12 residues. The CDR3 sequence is CASSYSGETQYF. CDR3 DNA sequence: TGTGCCAGCAGTTATAGCGGAGAGACCCAGTACTTC.

The CDR3 bases are TGTGCCAGCAGCCCGGACTACATTAGCACAGATACGCAGTATTTT. Residues: CASSPDYISTDTQYF. The chain uses TRBV7-9 and TRBJ2-3; possibly TRBD2 for D (6 bases). CDR3 length equals 15 residues. The germline gives CDR1 SEHNR, CDR2 FQNEAQ (reference sequence). V was shortened by 5 bases and J by 0 bases, with 12 bases between the two germline ends.

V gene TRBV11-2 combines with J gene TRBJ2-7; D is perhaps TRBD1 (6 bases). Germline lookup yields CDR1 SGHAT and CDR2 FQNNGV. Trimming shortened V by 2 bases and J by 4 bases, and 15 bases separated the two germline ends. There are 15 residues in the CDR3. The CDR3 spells CASSLIAGQQYEQYF. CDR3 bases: TGTGCCAGCAGCTTAATCGCCGGACAGCAGTACGAGCAGTACTTC.

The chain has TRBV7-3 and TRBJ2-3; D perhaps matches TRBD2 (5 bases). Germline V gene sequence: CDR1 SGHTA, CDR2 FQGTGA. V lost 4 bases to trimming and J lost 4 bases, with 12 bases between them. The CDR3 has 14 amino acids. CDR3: CASSSGTGSDTQYF. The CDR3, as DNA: TGTGCCAGCAGCTCGGGAACTGGCTCAGATACGCAGTATTTT.

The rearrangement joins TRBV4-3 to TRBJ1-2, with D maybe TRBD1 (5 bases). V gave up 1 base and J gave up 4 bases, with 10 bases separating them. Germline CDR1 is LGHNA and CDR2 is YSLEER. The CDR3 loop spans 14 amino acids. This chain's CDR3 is CASSQGGVGYGYTF. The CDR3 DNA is TGCGCCAGCAGCCAAGGGGGGGTCGGCTATGGCTACACCTTC.

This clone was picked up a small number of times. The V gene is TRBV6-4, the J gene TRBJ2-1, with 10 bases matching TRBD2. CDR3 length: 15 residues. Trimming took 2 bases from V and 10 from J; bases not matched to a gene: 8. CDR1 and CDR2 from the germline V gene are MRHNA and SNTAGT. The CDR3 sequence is CASSDRAGGPEEQFF. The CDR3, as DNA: TGTGCCAGCAGTGACAGAGCGGGAGGGCCAGAGGAGCAGTTCTTC.

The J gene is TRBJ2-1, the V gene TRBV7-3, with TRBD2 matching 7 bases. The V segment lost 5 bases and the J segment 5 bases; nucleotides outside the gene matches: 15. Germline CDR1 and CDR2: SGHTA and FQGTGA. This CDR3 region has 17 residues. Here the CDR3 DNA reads TGTGCCAGCAGCCCAAACCCCGGGAGGACAACTCACAATGAGCAGTTCTTC. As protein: CASSPNPGRTTHNEQFF.

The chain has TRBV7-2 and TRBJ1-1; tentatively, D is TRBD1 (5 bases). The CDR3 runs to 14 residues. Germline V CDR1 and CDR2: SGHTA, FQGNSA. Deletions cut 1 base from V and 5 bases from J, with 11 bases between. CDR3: CASSLGGVVTEAFF. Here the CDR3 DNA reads TGTGCCAGCAGCTTAGGGGGGGTGGTGACTGAAGCTTTCTTT.

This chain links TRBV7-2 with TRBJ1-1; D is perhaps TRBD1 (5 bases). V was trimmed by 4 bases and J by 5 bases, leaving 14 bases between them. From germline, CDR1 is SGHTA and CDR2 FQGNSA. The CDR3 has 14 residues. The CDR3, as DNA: TGTGCCAGCAGCTGGACGACAGCGGGGACTGAAGCTTTCTTT. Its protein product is CASSWTTAGTEAFF.

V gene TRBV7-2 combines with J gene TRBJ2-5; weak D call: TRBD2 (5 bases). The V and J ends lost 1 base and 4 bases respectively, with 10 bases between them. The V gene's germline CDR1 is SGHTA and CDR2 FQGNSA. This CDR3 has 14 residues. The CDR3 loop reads CASSLERGRETQYF. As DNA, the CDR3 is TGTGCCAGCAGCTTAGAACGAGGGAGAGAGACCCAGTACTTC.

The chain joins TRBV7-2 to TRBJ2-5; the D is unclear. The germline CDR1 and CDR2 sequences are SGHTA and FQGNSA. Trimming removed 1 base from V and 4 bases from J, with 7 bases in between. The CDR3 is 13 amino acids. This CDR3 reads CASSLGAGETQYF. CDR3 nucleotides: TGTGCCAGCAGCTTAGGGGCAGGAGAGACCCAGTACTTC.

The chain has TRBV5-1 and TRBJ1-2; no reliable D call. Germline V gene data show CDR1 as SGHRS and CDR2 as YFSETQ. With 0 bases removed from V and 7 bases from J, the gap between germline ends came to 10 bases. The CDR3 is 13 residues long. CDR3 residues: CASSLEGGGGYTF. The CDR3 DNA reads TGCGCCAGCAGCTTGGAGGGCGGAGGTGGCTACACCTTC. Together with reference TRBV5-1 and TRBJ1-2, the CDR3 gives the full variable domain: KAGVTQTPRYLIKTRGQQVTLSCSPISGHRSVSWYQQTPGQGLQFLFEYFSETQRNKGNFPGRFSGRQFSNSRSEMNVSTLELGDSALYLCASSLEGGGGYTFGSGTRLTVV.

The CDR3 DNA reads TGTGCCAGCAGTAATGGACAGGGGGGGATTAATTCACCCCTCCACTTT. It translates to CASSNGQGGINSPLHF. The V and J genes are TRBV6-6 and TRBJ1-6, with 10 positions matching TRBD1. CDR3 length: 16 amino acids. Germline V gene data show CDR1 as MNHNY and CDR2 as SVGAGI (reference sequence). Trimming took 5 bases from V and 6 from J; bases not matched to a gene: 7.

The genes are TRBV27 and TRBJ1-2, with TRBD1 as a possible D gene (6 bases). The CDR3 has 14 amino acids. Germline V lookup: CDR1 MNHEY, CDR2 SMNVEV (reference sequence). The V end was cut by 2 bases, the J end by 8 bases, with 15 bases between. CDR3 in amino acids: CASSLALGASGYTF. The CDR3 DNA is TGTGCCAGCAGTTTAGCCCTGGGGGCTTCGGGCTACACCTTC.

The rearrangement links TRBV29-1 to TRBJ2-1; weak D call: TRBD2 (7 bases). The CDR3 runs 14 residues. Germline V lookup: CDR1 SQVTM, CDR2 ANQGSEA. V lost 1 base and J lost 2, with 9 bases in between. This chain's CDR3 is CSVEAGGPYNEQFF. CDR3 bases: TGCAGCGTTGAAGCGGGGGGCCCCTACAATGAGCAGTTCTTC.